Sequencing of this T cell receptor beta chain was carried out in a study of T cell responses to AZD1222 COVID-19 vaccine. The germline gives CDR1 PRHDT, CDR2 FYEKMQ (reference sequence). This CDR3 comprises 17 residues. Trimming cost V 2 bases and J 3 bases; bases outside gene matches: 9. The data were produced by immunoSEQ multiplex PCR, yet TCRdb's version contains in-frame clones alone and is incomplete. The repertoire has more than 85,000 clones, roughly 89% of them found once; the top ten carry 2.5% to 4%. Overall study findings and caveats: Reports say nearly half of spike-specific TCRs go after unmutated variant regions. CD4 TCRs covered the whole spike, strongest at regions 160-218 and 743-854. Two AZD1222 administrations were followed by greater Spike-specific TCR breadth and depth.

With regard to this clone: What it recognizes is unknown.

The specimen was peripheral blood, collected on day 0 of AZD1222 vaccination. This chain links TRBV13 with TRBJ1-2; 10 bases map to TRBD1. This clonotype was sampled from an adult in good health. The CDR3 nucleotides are TGTGCCAGCAGCTTAAAGGGACAGGGGTTTTTTGACTATGGCTACACCTTC. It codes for CASSLKGQGFFDYGYTF.